Sequencing of this T cell receptor beta chain was carried out in a study of OX40 agonist ivuxolimab in advanced cancers. Findings and limits, study-wide: Partly responding patients at 0.1-3.0 mg/kg showed some of the smallest clonal expansion.

As concerns this clone: What it binds is not known.

This CDR3 is built from 14 residues. After removal of 3 bases from V and 7 bases from J, the junction contained 2 bases not matched to a gene. Looked up from germline, CDR1 is MNHEY and CDR2 is SMNVEV (reference sequence). Data came from immunoSEQ multiplex PCR; TCRdb stores just in-frame clones and leaves some out. Counted here are some 45,000 clones, about 86% occurring once; the ten biggest clones make up 20% to 25%. The TCR sequence derives from an adult with an advanced solid tumor such as melanoma, head and neck, liver or kidney cancer. The sample in question was CD4+ or CD8+ T cells sorted from blood, obtained in a trial of the OX40 agonist ivuxolimab. The chain employs TRBV27 and TRBJ2-1; 11 bases map to TRBD2. CDR3 DNA sequence: TGTGCCAGCAGTTTTAGCGGGGGGGGGAATGAGCAGTTCTTC. It specifies CASSFSGGGNEQFF.